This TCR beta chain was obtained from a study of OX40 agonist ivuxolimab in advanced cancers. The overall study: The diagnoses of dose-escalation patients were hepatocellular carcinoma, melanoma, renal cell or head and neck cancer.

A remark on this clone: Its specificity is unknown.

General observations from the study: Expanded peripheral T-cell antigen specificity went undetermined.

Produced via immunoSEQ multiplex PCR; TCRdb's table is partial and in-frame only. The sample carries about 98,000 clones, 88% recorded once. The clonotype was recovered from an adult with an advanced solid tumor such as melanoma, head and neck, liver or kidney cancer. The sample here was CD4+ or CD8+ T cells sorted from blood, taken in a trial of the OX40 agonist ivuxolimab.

CDR3 in DNA: TGTGCCAGCAGCTCTCCCGTCGGGAGTGAGCAGTTCTTC. It encodes CASSSPVGSEQFF. This chain joins TRBV11-2 and TRBJ2-1, with a possible D match to TRBD2 (6 bases). Germline lookup yields CDR1 SGHAT and CDR2 FQNNGV. Trimming left V 4 bases short and J 9 bases short, with 13 bases between. CDR3 length equals 13 residues.